The 8 T cell receptor beta chains below all came from one sample that was sequenced in a study of shared clonotypes between healthy human individuals. Generated by immunoSEQ multiplex PCR, the TCRdb table keeps only in-frame clones and is missing some. This sample has around 100,000 clones, with about 72% found just once. The sample comprised memory CD8+ T cells sorted from blood. Sample subset: CD45RO+ cells pooled with CCR7-negative TemRA cells. Receptor source: a woman aged 25 to 39 in good health.

CDR3 in amino acids: CASNLKGPGQVEYSGANVLTF. The CDR3, as DNA: TGTGCCAGCAATCTTAAAGGTCCCGGGCAGGTTGAATACTCTGGGGCCAACGTCCTGACTTTC. The V call is TRBV27, the J call TRBJ2-6; D call uncertain. The V and J ends lost 7 bases and 0 bases respectively, with 28 bases between them. CDR3 length equals 21 residues. The germline CDR1 and CDR2 sequences are MNHEY and SMNVEV (reference sequence).

The chain is built from TRBV4-1 and TRBJ2-1, with D possibly TRBD2 on 6 matching bases. CDR1 and CDR2 (germline): MGHRA, YSYEKL. V was cut by 0 bases and J by 13 bases, with 10 bases left in between. The CDR3 covers 12 residues. This CDR3 reads CASSQEAGPQFF. CDR3 nucleotide sequence: TGCGCCAGCAGCCAAGAAGCGGGTCCTCAGTTCTTC.

This clone was detected many times. The CDR3 DNA is TGTGCCACCAGCCCACTCGGACAGGGCGGATCTGGGGCCAACGTCCTGACTTTC. Translating it yields CATSPLGQGGSGANVLTF. The chain combines TRBV15 with TRBJ2-6; 8 positions agree with TRBD1. CDR3 size: 18 residues. V trimming: 5 bases; J trimming: 1 base; junction bases outside the gene matches: 10. Per the germline V gene, CDR1 is LNHNV and CDR2 is YYDKDF (reference sequence).

This chain uses TRBV10-2 with TRBJ2-3; no clear D gene. Trimming pared 2 bases from V and 2 bases from J, leaving 5 bases between. The germline gives CDR1 WSHSY, CDR2 SAAADI. CDR3 length: 13 residues. This CDR3 is CASSEANTDTQYF. The CDR3 DNA reads TGCGCCAGCAGTGAGGCGAACACAGATACGCAGTATTTT.

The chain joins TRBV6-1 to TRBJ1-2; a possible D gene is TRBD1 (6 bases). Between the trimmed V and J ends, which lost 3 bases and 7 bases, there was a span of 12 bases. Germline V gene data show CDR1 as MNHNS and CDR2 as SASEGT. This CDR3 is built from 13 residues. CDR3 protein: CASSEEGEPGYTF. CDR3 nucleotides: TGTGCCAGCAGTGAGGAGGGGGAACCTGGCTACACCTTC.

The chain couples TRBV6-5 to TRBJ2-5; D is unclear. Germline V lookup: CDR1 MNHEY, CDR2 SVGAGI. V lost 5 bases, J lost 0 bases, and 10 bases lay in between. The length of the CDR3 is 14 residues. The CDR3 DNA sequence: TGTGCCAGCAGTCCGACTGGCTACCAAGAGACCCAGTACTTC. Its translation is CASSPTGYQETQYF.

V gene TRBV7-9 combines with J gene TRBJ2-7; 14 nucleotides align to TRBD2. With 5 bases clipped from V and 6 bases from J, the junction kept 6 bases outside the gene matches. Germline CDR1 SEHNR, CDR2 FQNEAQ (reference sequence). This CDR3 region has 15 residues. The CDR3 here is CASSKGTSGRGEQYF. CDR3 in DNA: TGTGCCAGCAGCAAAGGGACTAGCGGGAGAGGCGAGCAGTACTTC.

This CDR3 is CASSLRTGGGSGNTIYF. The CDR3 nucleotides read TGCGCCAGCAGCTTACGGACAGGGGGCGGCTCTGGAAACACCATATATTTT. The chain combines TRBV5-1 with TRBJ1-3, with 11 bases fitting TRBD1. Germline CDR1 and CDR2: SGHRS and YFSETQ. CDR3 length equals 17 residues. V lost 2 bases, J lost 0 bases, and 4 bases stayed unmatched.